The 15 T cell receptor beta chains given below trace back to one sample, sequenced in a study of CD8+ T cells in alopecia areata. In each case, RNA was isolated and then reverse transcribed into cDNA as the sequencing template. TCRdb keeps only in-frame clones here, not all; method: immunoSEQ multiplex PCR. The profile shows under 35,000 clones, roughly 80% of them singletons. The sequencing input was NKG2D-low CD8+ T cells sorted from blood. The receptors originated from a human donor with alopecia areata.

By share, this clone ranks as medium-sized (0.01 to 0.1%). CDR3 amino acids: CASRQDRGLHNEQFF. CDR3 sequence (DNA): TGCGCCAGCAGGCAGGACAGGGGGTTGCACAATGAGCAGTTCTTC. The gene calls are TRBV4-1 and TRBJ2-1; TRBD1 agrees at 10 bases. The CDR3 has 15 amino acids. The J segment lost 5 bases and the V segment lost 6 bases, leaving 7 bases of the junction unmatched. Germline CDR1 is MGHRA and CDR2 is YSYEKL.

The V gene is TRBV7-3, the J gene TRBJ2-5; tentatively, D is TRBD1 or TRBD2 (6 bases each). From germline, CDR1 is SGHTA and CDR2 FQGTGA. V was clipped by 11 bases and J by 5 bases, with 21 bases between them. The length of the CDR3 is 14 residues. Here the CDR3 reads CARGVWGARETQYF. The CDR3 region has the DNA TGTGCCCGCGGGGTCTGGGGGGCCCGCGAGACCCAGTACTTC.

In this sample, this clone turned up once. This rearrangement joins TRBV5-1 to TRBJ1-1, with 9 positions matching TRBD1. Germline CDR1 reads SGHRS; CDR2 reads YFSETQ. CDR3 length equals 14 residues. The J segment lost 10 bases and the V segment lost 0 bases, leaving 7 bases of the junction unmatched. As DNA, the CDR3 is TGCGCCAGCAGCTTGGAAACAGGGGGCGCGGCAGCTTTCTTT. This sequence encodes CASSLETGGAAAFF.

The chain carries TRBV6-4 and TRBJ2-1, with 9 bases fitting TRBD2. Germline trimming cut 0 bases from V and 6 bases from J; bases unmatched to any gene: 6. The length of the CDR3 is 16 residues. Germline CDR1 reads MRHNA; CDR2 reads SNTAGT. The CDR3 here is CASSDSGGGASNEQFF. In DNA form, the CDR3 reads TGTGCCAGCAGTGACTCTGGCGGGGGGGCCTCCAATGAGCAGTTCTTC.

The rearrangement uses TRBV25-1 and TRBJ1-2; a weak D match, TRBD1 (6 bases). The V end was cut by 8 bases, the J end by 2 bases, with 9 bases between. The CDR3 is made up of 12 amino acids. In germline, CDR1 is MGHDK, CDR2 SYGVNS. CDR3 sequence reads: CASETGNYGYTF. The CDR3 bases are TGTGCCAGCGAGACAGGCAACTATGGCTACACCTTC.

The rearrangement joins TRBV27 to TRBJ2-1; perhaps TRBD2 as D (5 bases). Looked up from germline, CDR1 is MNHEY and CDR2 is SMNVEV (reference sequence). This CDR3 comprises 14 residues. V lost 4 bases and J lost 7, with 14 bases in between. CDR3 amino acids: CASSSPTRRNEQFF. The CDR3 DNA reads TGTGCCAGCAGTTCCCCTACTAGGCGGAATGAGCAGTTCTTC.

V and J are TRBV27 and TRBJ2-1; 8 bases are a match to TRBD1. The V segment lost 3 bases and the J segment 3 bases; nucleotides outside the gene matches: 1. This CDR3 spans 14 amino acids. Germline-derived CDR1 and CDR2 are MNHEY and SMNVEV (reference sequence). CDR3 nucleotide sequence: TGTGCCAGCAGTTTGGGACAGGTCTACAATGAGCAGTTCTTC. Encoded protein: CASSLGQVYNEQFF.

V gene TRBV29-1 combines with J gene TRBJ2-7, with D perhaps matching TRBD1 (6 bases). Germline loops: CDR1 SQVTM, CDR2 ANQGSEA. This CDR3 has 12 residues. V shed 6 bases and J shed 5 bases, with 14 bases lying between them. The CDR3 region has the DNA TGCAGCGTGGTCAGGGGATACGACGAGCAGTACTTC. This codes for CSVVRGYDEQYF.

The sample holds a few counts of this clone. This chain joins TRBV19 and TRBJ2-4, with D perhaps TRBD1 or TRBD2 (5 bases each). The length of the CDR3 is 17 residues. Trimming pared 4 bases from V and 7 bases from J, leaving 23 bases between. CDR1 and CDR2 from the germline V gene are LNHDA and SQIVND (reference sequence). The DNA for the CDR3 is TGTGCCAGTAGTACTCTGGGACCGCAAAACCCTTACAACATTCAGTACTTC. Its translation is CASSTLGPQNPYNIQYF. Supplemented by reference TRBV19 and TRBJ2-4, the full variable domain reads DGGITQSPKYLFRKEGQNVTLSCEQNLNHDAMYWYRQDPGQGLRLIYYSQIVNDFQKGDIAEGYSVSREKKESFPLTVTSAQKNPTAFYLCASSTLGPQNPYNIQYFGAGTRLSVL.

This chain uses TRBV11-1 with TRBJ2-1, with a possible D match to TRBD2 (5 bases). The CDR3 length is 15 residues. CDR1 and CDR2 from the germline V gene are SGHAT and FQDESV (reference sequence). The germline V and J ends were trimmed by 7 bases and 0 bases, with 13 bases remaining between them. The CDR3 here is CASTFNGDSYNEQFF. CDR3 bases: TGTGCCAGCACCTTCAACGGGGACTCCTACAATGAGCAGTTCTTC.

This chain uses TRBV19 with TRBJ2-5, with a weak D call TRBD1 (6 bases). The better agreement between TRBJ2-7 and the DNA end casts doubt on the J call. Germline-derived CDR1 and CDR2 are LNHDA and SQIVND (reference sequence). The CDR3 has 13 amino acids. Here the CDR3 reads CASSISTGSEQYF. DNA of the CDR3: TGTGCCAGTAGTATATCCACAGGGTCCGAGCAGTACTTC.

This clone appeared once. The V call is TRBV29-1, the J call TRBJ1-1; the D gene is possibly TRBD1 (5 bases). Germline values: CDR1 SQVTM, CDR2 ANQGSEA. The CDR3 is 12 residues long. The V end lost 4 bases, the J end lost 4 bases, and 10 bases lay between the germline ends. CDR3 amino acids: CSVGSGTTEAFF. CDR3 DNA: TGCAGCGTTGGGTCGGGGACCACTGAAGCTTTCTTT.

V usage is TRBV29-1 and J usage is TRBJ1-2, with unresolved D. The V end was cut by 6 bases, the J end by 8 bases, with 7 bases between. The CDR3 sequence is 9 residues long. CDR1 and CDR2 (germline): SQVTM, ANQGSEA. In DNA form, the CDR3 reads TGCAGCGTGAGTTTAGGCTACACCTTC. Protein sequence: CSVSLGYTF.

The V and J genes are TRBV2 and TRBJ2-7; D is unresolved. Trimming left V 5 bases short and J 6 bases short, with 11 bases between. CDR3 size: 12 residues. Germline CDR1 reads SNHLY; CDR2 reads FYNNEI. The chain's CDR3 is CASSQPLREQYF. CDR3 sequence (DNA): TGTGCCAGCAGTCAACCCTTGCGCGAGCAGTACTTC.

The V call is TRBV27, the J call TRBJ2-1; D not resolved. The germline V gene has CDR1 MNHEY and CDR2 SMNVEV (reference sequence). CDR3 length equals 14 residues. Between the trimmed V and J ends, which lost 2 bases and 8 bases, there was a span of 13 bases. The CDR3 region has the DNA TGTGCCAGCAGTTTAGGAGCACGTTCTCATGAGCAGTTCTTC. It specifies CASSLGARSHEQFF.